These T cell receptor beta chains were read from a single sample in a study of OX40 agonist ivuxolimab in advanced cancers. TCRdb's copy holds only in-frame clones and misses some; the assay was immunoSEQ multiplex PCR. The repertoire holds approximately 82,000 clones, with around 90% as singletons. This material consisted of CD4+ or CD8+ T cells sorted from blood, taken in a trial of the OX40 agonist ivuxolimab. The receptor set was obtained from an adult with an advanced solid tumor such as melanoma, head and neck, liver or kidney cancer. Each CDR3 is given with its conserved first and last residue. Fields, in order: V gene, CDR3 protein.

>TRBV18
CASSLRDSRTDTQYF
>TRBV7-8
CASSVQGNEQFF
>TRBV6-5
CASSYRGQNTEAFF
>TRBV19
CACSRQRTDTQYF
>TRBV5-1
CASSLLPRNTGELFF
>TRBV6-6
CASSLLAVQNTGELFF
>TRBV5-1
CASSPDRGTQYF
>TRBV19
CASRDRVGYEQYF
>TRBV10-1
CASSDRGQGVDTQYF
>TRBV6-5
CASSSGLPNTEAFF
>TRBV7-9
CASSLAGTGFRGYTF
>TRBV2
CASRGPLIQPQHF
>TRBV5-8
CASSPGLRLMEQYF
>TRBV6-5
CASSYGTGLGELFF
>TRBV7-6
CASSLASGIGELFF
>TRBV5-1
CASSLSGEGNTIYF
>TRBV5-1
CASSLGRNEQYF
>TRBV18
CASSPRSTSGNEQFF
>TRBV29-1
CSAGTRYEQYF
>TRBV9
CASSVGPGVGNTEAFF
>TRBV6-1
CASSGQGRVTDTQYF
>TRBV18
CASSRESTDTQYF
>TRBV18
CASSKGARGNTIYF
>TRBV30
CAWSGYPDTEAFF
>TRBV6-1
CASSGGGRTGELFF
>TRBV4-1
CASSQELAGGLGELFF
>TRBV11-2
CASSLSLAGGGYSTDTQYF
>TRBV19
CASSRQGTYEQYF
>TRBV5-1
CASSKPGQGKETQYF
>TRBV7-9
CASRIGRDRETEAFF
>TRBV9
CASSPGLAGWAGELFF
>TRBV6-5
CASSTPTGGGNIQYF
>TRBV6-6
CASRKNPGTNEKLFF
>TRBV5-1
CASSFAGDGTEAFF
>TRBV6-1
CAVNRAMNTEAFF
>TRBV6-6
CASNGLVGDTQYF
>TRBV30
CAWSSGAPYEQYF
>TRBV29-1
CSAGTGDQPQHF
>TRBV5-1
CAGRDGLNTEAFF
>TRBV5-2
CASSFEPMGTEAFF
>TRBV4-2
CASSQIREGLAGDEQYF
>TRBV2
CASSRQLEKLFF
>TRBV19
CASSIFTSGTGTYEQYF
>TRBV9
CASSESPFDEQFF
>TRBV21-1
CASSTRTPGTEAFF
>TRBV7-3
CASSALRPDYEQYF
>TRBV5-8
CASSPLAGGYPNTGELFF
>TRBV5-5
CASSLVPGQGVTEAFF
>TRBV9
CASSVAAGDNEKLFF
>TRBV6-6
CASSLTPNPLFGYTF
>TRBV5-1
CASSLMVSGANVLTF
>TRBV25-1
CASRGQLNYGYTF
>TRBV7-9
CASSSLREINTGELFF
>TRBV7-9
CASSTKLERDQETQYF
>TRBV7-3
CASSLVAASGGQETQYF